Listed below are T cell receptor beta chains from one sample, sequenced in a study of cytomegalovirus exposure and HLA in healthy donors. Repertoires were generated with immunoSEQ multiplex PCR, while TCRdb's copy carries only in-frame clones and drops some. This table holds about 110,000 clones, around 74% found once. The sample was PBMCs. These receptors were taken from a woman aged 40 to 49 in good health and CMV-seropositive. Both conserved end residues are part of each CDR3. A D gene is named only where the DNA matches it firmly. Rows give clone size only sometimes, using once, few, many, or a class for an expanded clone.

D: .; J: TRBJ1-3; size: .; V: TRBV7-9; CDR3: CASSFSAGSGNTIYF; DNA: TGTGCCAGCAGCTTTAGCGCAGGTTCTGGAAACACCATATATTTT
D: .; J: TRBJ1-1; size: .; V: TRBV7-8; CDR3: CASSLSVFTEAFF; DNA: TGTGCCAGCAGCTTATCAGTGTTCACTGAAGCTTTCTTT
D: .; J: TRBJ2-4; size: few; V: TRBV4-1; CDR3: CASSQELRTGAKNIQYF; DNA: TGCGCCAGCAGCCAAGAACTTCGAACAGGAGCCAAAAACATTCAGTACTTC
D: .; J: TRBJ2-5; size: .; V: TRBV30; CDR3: CAWSETDRGGETQYF; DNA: TGTGCCTGGAGCGAAACAGACAGGGGAGGGGAGACCCAGTACTTC
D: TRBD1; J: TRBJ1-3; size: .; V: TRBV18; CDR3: CASSPSQGGAGNTIYF; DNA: TGTGCCAGCTCACCATCACAGGGGGGAGCTGGAAACACCATATATTTT
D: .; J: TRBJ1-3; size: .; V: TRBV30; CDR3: CAWTLVPGANPGNTIYF; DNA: TGTGCCTGGACTCTTGTACCAGGGGCCAACCCTGGAAACACCATATATTTT
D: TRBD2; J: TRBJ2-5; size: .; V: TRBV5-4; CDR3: CASSLKLAGGAETQYF; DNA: TGTGCCAGCAGCTTGAAACTAGCGGGGGGGGCAGAGACCCAGTACTTC
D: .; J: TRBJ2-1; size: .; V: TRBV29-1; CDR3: CSASIMGAEQFF; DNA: TGCAGCGCCAGTATCATGGGCGCTGAGCAGTTCTTC
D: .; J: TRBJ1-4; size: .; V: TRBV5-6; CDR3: CASSLRRGPNEKLFF; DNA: TGTGCCAGCAGCTTGAGAAGGGGCCCCAATGAAAAACTGTTTTTT
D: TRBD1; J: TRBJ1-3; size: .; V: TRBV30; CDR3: CAWITGGSGNTIYF; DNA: TGTGCCTGGATTACAGGGGGAAGCGGAAACACCATATATTTT
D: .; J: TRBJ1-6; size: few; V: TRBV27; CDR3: CASGKGGYSYNSPLHF; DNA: TGTGCCAGCGGAAAAGGGGGTTATTCCTATAATTCACCCCTCCACTTT
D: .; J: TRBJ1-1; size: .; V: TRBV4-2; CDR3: CASSLQGGNTEAFF; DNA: TGTGCCAGCAGCCTTCAGGGAGGGAACACTGAAGCTTTCTTT
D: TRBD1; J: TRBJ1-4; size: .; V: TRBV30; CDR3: CAWSKGTGATNEKLFF; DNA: TGTGCCTGGAGTAAAGGGACAGGGGCAACTAATGAAAAACTGTTTTTT
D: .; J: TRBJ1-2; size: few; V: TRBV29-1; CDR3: CSVEGQGRVGGYTF; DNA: TGCAGCGTTGAGGGGCAGGGCCGAGTCGGGGGCTACACCTTC
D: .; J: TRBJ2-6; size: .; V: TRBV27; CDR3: CASSAPGKGVLTF; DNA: TGTGCCAGCAGTGCGCCAGGGAAAGGAGTCCTGACTTTC
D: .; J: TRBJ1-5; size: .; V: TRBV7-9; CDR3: CASSPLGGGQPQHF; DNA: TGTGCCAGCAGCCCCCTGGGGGGGGGTCAGCCCCAGCATTTT
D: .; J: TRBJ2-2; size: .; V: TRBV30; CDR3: CAWSPGNTGELFF; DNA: TGTGCCTGGAGTCCGGGAAATACCGGGGAGCTGTTTTTT
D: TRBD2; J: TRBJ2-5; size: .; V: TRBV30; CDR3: CAWSVSSGAYETQYF; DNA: TGTGCCTGGAGTGTATCCAGCGGGGCTTACGAGACCCAGTACTTC
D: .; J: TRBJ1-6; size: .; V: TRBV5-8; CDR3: CASSLVFREGYSPLHF; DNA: TGTGCCAGCAGCTTGGTTTTCAGGGAAGGTTATTCACCCCTCCACTTT
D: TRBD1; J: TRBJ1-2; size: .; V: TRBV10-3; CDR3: CASSDRDWHGYTF; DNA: TGTGCCTCTTCCGACAGGGATTGGCATGGCTACACCTTC
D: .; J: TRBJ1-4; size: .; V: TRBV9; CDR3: CTSSVGAGRYSNEKLFF; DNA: TGTACCAGCAGCGTAGGGGCAGGGCGCTACTCTAATGAAAAACTGTTTTTT
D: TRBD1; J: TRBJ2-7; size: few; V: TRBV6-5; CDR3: CASRGAGGYEQYF; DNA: TGTGCCAGCAGAGGGGCAGGGGGCTACGAGCAGTACTTC
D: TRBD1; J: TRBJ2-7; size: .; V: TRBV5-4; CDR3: CASSLGDRDLYEQYF; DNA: TGTGCCAGCAGCTTGGGGGACAGGGACCTCTACGAGCAGTACTTC
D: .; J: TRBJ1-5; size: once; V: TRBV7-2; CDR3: CASSPTGNQPQHF; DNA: TGTGCCAGCAGCCCAACAGGGAATCAGCCCCAGCATTTT
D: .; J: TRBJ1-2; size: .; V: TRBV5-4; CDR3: CASSLFTGSSYGYTF; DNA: TGTGCCAGCAGCTTGTTCACAGGGTCTAGCTATGGCTACACCTTC
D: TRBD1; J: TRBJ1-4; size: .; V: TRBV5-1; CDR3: CASSPGTGGANEKLFF; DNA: TGCGCCAGCAGCCCAGGAACAGGGGGCGCTAATGAAAAACTGTTTTTT
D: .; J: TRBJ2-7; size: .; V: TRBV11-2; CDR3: CASSLDRAEAYEQYF; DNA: TGTGCCAGCAGCTTAGATCGTGCGGAGGCCTACGAGCAGTACTTC
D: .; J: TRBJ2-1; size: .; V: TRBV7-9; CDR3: CASSSDSINEQFF; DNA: TGTGCCAGCAGCTCGGACAGTATCAATGAGCAGTTCTTC
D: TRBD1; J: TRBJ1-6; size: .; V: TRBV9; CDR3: CASRPGQGESPLHF; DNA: TGTGCCAGCAGGCCGGGACAGGGCGAGTCACCCCTCCACTTT
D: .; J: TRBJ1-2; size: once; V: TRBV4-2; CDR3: CASRLRGGRNGYTF; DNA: TGTGCCAGCAGGTTGCGGGGGGGGCGGAATGGCTACACCTTC
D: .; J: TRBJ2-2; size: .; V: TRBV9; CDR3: CASSVVGGASAGELFF; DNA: TGTGCCAGCAGCGTAGTAGGAGGGGCTAGCGCCGGGGAGCTGTTTTTT
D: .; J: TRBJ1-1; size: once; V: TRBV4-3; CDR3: CASSQTWRNTEAFF; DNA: TGCGCCAGCAGCCAAACATGGAGAAACACTGAAGCTTTCTTT
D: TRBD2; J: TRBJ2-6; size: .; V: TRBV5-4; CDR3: CASSLGTSGSGANVLTF; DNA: TGTGCCAGCAGCTTGGGGACTAGCGGCTCTGGGGCCAACGTCCTGACTTTC
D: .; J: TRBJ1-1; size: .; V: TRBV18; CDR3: CASSPRSGEAFF; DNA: TGTGCCAGCTCACCCCGGTCAGGGGAGGCTTTCTTT
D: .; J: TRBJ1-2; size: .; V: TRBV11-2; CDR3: CASSLGTGTPDRYTF; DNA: TGTGCCAGCAGCTTAGGAACCGGGACACCCGATCGGTACACCTTC
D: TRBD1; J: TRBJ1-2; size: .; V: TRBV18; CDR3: CASSLMDRDPYGYTF; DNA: TGTGCCAGCTCACTAATGGACAGGGACCCCTATGGCTACACCTTC
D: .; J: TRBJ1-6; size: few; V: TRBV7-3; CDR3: CASSLSRTDVSPLHF; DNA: TGTGCCAGCAGCTTATCGAGGACAGATGTTTCACCCCTCCACTTT
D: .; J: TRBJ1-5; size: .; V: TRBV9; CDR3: CVSSATVSNQPQHF; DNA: TGTGTCAGCAGCGCCACAGTTAGCAATCAGCCCCAGCATTTT
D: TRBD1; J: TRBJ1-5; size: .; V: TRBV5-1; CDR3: CASSGGQEGQPQHF; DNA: TGCGCCAGCAGCGGCGGACAGGAGGGCCAGCCCCAGCATTTT
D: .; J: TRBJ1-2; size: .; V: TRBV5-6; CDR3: CASSSGTNYGYTF; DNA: TGTGCCAGCAGCTCCGGGACAAACTATGGCTACACCTTC
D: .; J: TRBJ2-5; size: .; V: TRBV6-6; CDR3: CASREYRGIQETQYF; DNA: TGTGCCAGCAGGGAATATAGGGGGATTCAAGAGACCCAGTACTTC
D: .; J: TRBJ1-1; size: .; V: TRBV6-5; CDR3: CASSYSNGGGRAFF; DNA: TGTGCCAGCAGTTACTCGAATGGGGGCGGGAGAGCTTTCTTT
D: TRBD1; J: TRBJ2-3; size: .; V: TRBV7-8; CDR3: CASSAGTGGTDTQYF; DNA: TGTGCCAGCAGCGCAGGGACAGGGGGCACAGATACGCAGTATTTT
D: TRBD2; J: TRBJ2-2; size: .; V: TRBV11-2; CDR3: CASSLRGGSGGELFF; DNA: TGTGCCAGCAGCTTACGGGGCGGGAGTGGCGGGGAGCTGTTTTTT
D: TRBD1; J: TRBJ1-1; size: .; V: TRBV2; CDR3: CASSVETGGITEAFF; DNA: TGTGCCAGCAGTGTCGAGACAGGGGGCATAACTGAAGCTTTCTTT
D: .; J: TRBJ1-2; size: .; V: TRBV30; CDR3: CAWAYSNYGYTF; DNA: TGTGCCTGGGCCTACTCGAACTATGGCTACACCTTC
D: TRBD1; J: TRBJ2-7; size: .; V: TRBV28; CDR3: CASRGPGQGAREQYF; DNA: TGTGCCAGCAGGGGTCCGGGACAGGGGGCGCGAGAGCAGTACTTC
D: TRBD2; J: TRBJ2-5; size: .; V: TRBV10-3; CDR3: CAISGSGGNQETQYF; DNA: TGTGCCATCAGTGGTAGCGGGGGGAATCAAGAGACCCAGTACTTC
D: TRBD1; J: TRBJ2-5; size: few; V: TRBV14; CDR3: CASSPLRDRQETQYF; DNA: TGTGCCAGCAGCCCACTCCGGGACAGACAAGAGACCCAGTACTTC
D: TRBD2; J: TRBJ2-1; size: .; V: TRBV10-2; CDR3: CASSRVAGTYNEQFF; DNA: TGCGCCAGCTCCCGGGTAGCGGGGACCTACAATGAGCAGTTCTTC
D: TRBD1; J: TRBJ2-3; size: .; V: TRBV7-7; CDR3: CASSLQGAGDTQYF; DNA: TGTGCTAGCAGCTTACAGGGGGCTGGGGATACGCAGTATTTT
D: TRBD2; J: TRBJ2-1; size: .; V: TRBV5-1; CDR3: CASTGLVSNEQFF; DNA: TGCGCCAGCACAGGACTAGTATCCAATGAGCAGTTCTTC
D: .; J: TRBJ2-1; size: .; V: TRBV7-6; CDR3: CASSLQGTYNEQFF; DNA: TGTGCCAGCAGCTTACAGGGCACCTACAATGAGCAGTTCTTC